Below are 5 T cell receptor beta chains sequenced from a single sample in a study of post-analysis software for immune sequencing data. Unique-molecular-identifier-tagged TCR beta cDNA libraries were used. TCRdb analysed the PCR reads with MiXCR anew, one entry per CDR3 protein. The table has around 180,000 distinct CDR3 sequences, approximately 30% seen once. Study outcomes and limitations: A handful of TRBV segments were significantly more frequent in patients than in controls. TRBV5-6, TRBV5-1 and TRBV20-1 were among these segments.

No antigen is known for these receptors. The sequenced sample was blood. Receptor source: a girl aged 5-17 years with multiple sclerosis.

The chain joins TRBV28 to TRBJ1-1; no reliable D call. CDR1 is MDHEN, CDR2 SYDVKM, per germline. V lost 6 bases and J 6 bases, leaving 17 bases between the germline ends. This CDR3 contains 14 residues. CDR3 in amino acids: CASSVGSEGSEAFF. As DNA, the CDR3 is TGTGCCAGCAGCGTCGGGTCCGAGGGATCTGAAGCTTTCTTT.

This clonotype was detected only a few times. This chain joins TRBV28 and TRBJ1-1, with unresolved D. Germline V gives CDR1 MDHEN, CDR2 SYDVKM. The ends were cut back, 6 bases at V and 0 bases at J, with 8 bases in the middle. There are 13 residues in the CDR3. DNA for the CDR3: TGTGCCAGCAGGAGGGCCCTGAACACTGAAGCTTTCTTT. Its protein product is CASRRALNTEAFF.

V gene TRBV20-1 combines with J gene TRBJ2-5; D remains ambiguous. V was pared by 5 bases and J by 11 bases, with 24 bases between. From germline, CDR1 is DFQATT and CDR2 SNEGSKA (reference sequence). The CDR3 loop spans 14 amino acids. The CDR3 reads CSAPPAVQYNEQYF. CDR3 bases: TGCAGTGCTCCCCCGGCGGTGCAGTACAATGAGCAGTACTTC.

The V and J genes are TRBV29-1 and TRBJ2-3; D remains ambiguous. The CDR3 is made up of 15 amino acids. Germline loops: CDR1 SQVTM, CDR2 ANQGSEA. With 3 bases removed from V and 2 bases from J, the gap between germline ends came to 15 bases. DNA for the CDR3: TGCAGCGTTGAGTTTGGTGTCAGTCTCACAGATACGCAGTATTTT. Translating gives CSVEFGVSLTDTQYF.

This clonotype was recorded at least ten times. The chain uses TRBV6-6 and TRBJ2-7, with a weak D call TRBD1 (5 bases). CDR1 is MNHNY and CDR2 is SVGAGI in the germline V gene (reference sequence). This CDR3 is 14 amino acids long. Trimming left V 7 bases short and J 0 bases short, with 13 bases between. The CDR3 bases are TGTGCCAGCATCGACAGCCCATACTCCTACGAGCAGTACTTC. Residues: CASIDSPYSYEQYF.